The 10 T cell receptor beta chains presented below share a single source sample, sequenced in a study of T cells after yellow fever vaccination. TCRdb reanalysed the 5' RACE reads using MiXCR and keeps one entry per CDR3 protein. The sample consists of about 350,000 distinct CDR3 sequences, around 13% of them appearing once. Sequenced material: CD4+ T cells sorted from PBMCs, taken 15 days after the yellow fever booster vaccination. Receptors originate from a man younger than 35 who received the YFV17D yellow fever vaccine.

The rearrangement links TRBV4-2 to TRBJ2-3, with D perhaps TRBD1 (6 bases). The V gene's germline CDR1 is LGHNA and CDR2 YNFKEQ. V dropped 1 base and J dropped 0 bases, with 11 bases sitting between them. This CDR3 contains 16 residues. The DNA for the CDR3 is TGTGCCAGCAGCCAAGTATCAGGGGCTAGCACAGATACGCAGTATTTT. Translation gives CASSQVSGASTDTQYF.

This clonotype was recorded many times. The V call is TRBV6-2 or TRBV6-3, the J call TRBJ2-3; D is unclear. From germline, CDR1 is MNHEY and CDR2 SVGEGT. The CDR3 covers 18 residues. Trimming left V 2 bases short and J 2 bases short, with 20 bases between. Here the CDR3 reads CASSYAPWGKDITDTQYF. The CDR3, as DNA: TGTGCCAGCAGTTACGCTCCGTGGGGAAAGGATATCACAGATACGCAGTATTTT.

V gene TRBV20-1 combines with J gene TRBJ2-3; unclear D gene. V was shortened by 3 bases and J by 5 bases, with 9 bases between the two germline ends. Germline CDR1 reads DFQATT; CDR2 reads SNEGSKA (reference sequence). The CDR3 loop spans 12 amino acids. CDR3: CSASGLGDTQYF. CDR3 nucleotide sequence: TGCAGTGCTAGCGGGTTGGGAGATACGCAGTATTTT.

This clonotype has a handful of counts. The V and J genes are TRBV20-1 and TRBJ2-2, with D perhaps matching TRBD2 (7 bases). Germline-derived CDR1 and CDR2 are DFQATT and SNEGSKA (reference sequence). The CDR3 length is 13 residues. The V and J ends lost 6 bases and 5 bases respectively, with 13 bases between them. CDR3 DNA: TGCAGTGCGGGGGGGCGGCGTACCGGGGAGCTGTTTTTT. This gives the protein CSAGGRRTGELFF.

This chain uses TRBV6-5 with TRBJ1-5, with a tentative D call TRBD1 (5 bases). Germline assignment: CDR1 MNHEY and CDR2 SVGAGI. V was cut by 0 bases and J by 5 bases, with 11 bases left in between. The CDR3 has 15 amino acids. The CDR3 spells CASSYSWQGDQPQHF. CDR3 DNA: TGTGCCAGCAGTTACTCGTGGCAGGGTGATCAGCCCCAGCATTTT.

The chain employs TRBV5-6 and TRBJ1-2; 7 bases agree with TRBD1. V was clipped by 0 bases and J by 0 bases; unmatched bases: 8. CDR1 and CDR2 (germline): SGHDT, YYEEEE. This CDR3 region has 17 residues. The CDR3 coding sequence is TGTGCCAGCAGCTTGGGTTTTCGGGACAGCACTAACTATGGCTACACCTTC. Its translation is CASSLGFRDSTNYGYTF.

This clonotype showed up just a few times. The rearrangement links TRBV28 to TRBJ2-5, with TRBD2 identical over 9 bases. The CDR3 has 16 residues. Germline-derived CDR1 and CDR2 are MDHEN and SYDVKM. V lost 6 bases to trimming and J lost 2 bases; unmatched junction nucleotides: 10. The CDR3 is CASRDAGGPKQETQYF. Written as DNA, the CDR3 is TGTGCCAGCAGGGACGCGGGGGGGCCAAAACAAGAGACCCAGTACTTC.

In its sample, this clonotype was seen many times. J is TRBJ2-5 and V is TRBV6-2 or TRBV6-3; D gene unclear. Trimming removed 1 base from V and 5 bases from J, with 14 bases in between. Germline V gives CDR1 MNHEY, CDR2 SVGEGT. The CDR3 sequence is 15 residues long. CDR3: CASSYLELSRETQYF. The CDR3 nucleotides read TGTGCCAGCAGTTACTTGGAGCTGTCTAGGGAGACCCAGTACTTC.

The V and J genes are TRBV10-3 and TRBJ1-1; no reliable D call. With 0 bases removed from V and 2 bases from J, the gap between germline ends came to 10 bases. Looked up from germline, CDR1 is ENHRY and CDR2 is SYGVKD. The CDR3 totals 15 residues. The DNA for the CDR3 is TGTGCCATCAGTGAGTCCCCCATTACTAACACTGAAGCTTTCTTT. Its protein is CAISESPITNTEAFF.

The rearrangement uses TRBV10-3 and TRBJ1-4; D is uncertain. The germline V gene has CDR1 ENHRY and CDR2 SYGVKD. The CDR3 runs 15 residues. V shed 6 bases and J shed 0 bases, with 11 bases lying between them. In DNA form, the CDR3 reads TGTGCCATCAGGGGCACCACAGCAACTAATGAAAAACTGTTTTTT. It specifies CAIRGTTATNEKLFF.